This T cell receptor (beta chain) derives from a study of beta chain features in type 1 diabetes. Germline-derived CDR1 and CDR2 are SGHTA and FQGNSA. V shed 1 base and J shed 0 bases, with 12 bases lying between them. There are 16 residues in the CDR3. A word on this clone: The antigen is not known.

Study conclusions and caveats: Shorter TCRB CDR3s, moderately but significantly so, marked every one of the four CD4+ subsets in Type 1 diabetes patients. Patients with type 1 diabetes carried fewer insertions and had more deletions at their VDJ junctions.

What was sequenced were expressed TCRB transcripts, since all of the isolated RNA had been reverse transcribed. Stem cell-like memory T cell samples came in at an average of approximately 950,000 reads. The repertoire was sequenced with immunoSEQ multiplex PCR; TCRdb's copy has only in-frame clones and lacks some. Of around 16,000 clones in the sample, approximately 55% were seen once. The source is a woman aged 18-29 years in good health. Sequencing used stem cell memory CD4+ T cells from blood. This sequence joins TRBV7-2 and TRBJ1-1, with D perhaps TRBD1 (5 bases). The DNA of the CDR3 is TGTGCCAGCAGCTTAGTTCTAGGGGTCATGAACACTGAAGCTTTCTTT. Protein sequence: CASSLVLGVMNTEAFF.